This T cell receptor (beta chain) originates from a study of PD-L1 blockade in urothelial cancer. Study-wide background: At 3 weeks after treatment start (second dose) and again at 6 weeks, blood was analyzed.

General study findings and limits: In blood at 3 weeks, tumor-associated clones expanded more among patients with durable benefit.

Germline CDR1 reads MDHEN; CDR2 reads SYDVKM. The V and J ends lost 2 bases and 0 bases respectively, with 11 bases between them. This CDR3 has 16 amino acids. TCRdb keeps only in-frame clones here, not all; method: immunoSEQ multiplex PCR. The data show under 70,000 clones, 80% to 90% seen once. Concerning this clone: Its specificity is unknown.

Time point denoted: pretreatment peripheral blood. Sequencing used PBMCs, obtained around atezolizumab (anti-PD-L1) treatment. The sequence came from a man between 65 and 85 years old with urothelial cancer. The J gene is TRBJ1-5, the V gene TRBV28, with a weak D call TRBD1 (5 bases). The DNA of the CDR3 is TGTGCCAGCAGTTTACCCGGGGGATATAGCAATCAGCCCCAGCATTTT. It encodes CASSLPGGYSNQPQHF.